A single sample is the source of the 5 T cell receptor beta chains below, sequenced in a study of human T cells and chemical hapten exposure. From the RACE reads, TCRdb called clonotypes with MiXCR, one entry per CDR3 protein. The table records 200,000 to 300,000 distinct CDR3 sequences, about 8.6% of them present only once. Time point reported: pre-sensitization, week 0. Treatment of the sample: therapeutic diphenylcyclopropenone sensitization with weekly scalp DPC. Sequenced material: whole blood, taken in connection with sensitization to the hapten diphenylcyclopropenone (DPC). These receptors were taken from a woman aged 40 to 55 with alopecia areata. Some clones in this sample may be carry-over from other donors' samples.

V is TRBV27 and J is TRBJ2-3; TRBD1 matches at 7 bases. CDR1 and CDR2 (germline): MNHEY, SMNVEV (reference sequence). The junction had 4 bases not matched to a gene; V was cut back by 4 bases and J by 0 bases. CDR3 length: 15 residues. The CDR3 bases are TGTGCCAGCAGTTCAGGACAGGTCAGCACAGATACGCAGTATTTT. This sequence encodes CASSSGQVSTDTQYF.

The chain joins TRBV12-3 or TRBV12-4 to TRBJ2-2, with TRBD1 identical over 10 bases. This CDR3 is 16 amino acids long. Trimming at V came to 4 bases and at J to 4 bases, leaving 6 bases not matched to a gene. Written as DNA, the CDR3 is TGTGCCAGCAGTTCCCTATGGACAGGGGGCACCGGGGAGCTGTTTTTT. Translating it yields CASSSLWTGGTGELFF.

This clonotype was seen just once. The chain joins TRBV7-7 to TRBJ1-1; tentative D call: TRBD1 (5 bases). The V gene's germline CDR1 is SSHAT and CDR2 FNYEAQ (reference sequence). CDR3 size: 15 residues. The CDR3 sequence is CANSPIQGGGTEAFF. Written as DNA, the CDR3 is TGTGCTAACAGCCCGATCCAGGGAGGAGGCACTGAAGCTTTCTTT.

The V and J genes are TRBV28 and TRBJ1-2; D is unresolved. Germline CDR1 reads MDHEN; CDR2 reads SYDVKM. V was trimmed by 3 bases and J by 4 bases, leaving 6 bases between them. The CDR3 has 12 residues. The CDR3 loop is CASSLSGYGYTF. CDR3 sequence (DNA): TGTGCCAGCAGTTTGTCGGGCTATGGCTACACCTTC.

This clonotype was seen more than once but under ten times. The V and J genes are TRBV28 and TRBJ1-2, with D unclear. The germline gives CDR1 MDHEN, CDR2 SYDVKM. The CDR3 runs 13 residues. Deletions cut 3 bases from V and 1 base from J, with 6 bases between. This chain's CDR3 is CASSFAVNYGYTF. CDR3 nucleotide sequence: TGTGCCAGCAGTTTTGCGGTTAACTATGGCTACACCTTC.